One and the same sample provided the 12 T cell receptor beta chains below, sequenced in a study of T cell responses to AZD1222 COVID-19 vaccine. Only in-frame clones appear in the TCRdb table, and some are missing; sequencing was by immunoSEQ multiplex PCR. This sample has over 130,000 clones, with around nine tenths found just once. Material: peripheral blood, obtained 28 days after the second AZD1222 dose. The receptors stem from an adult who received the AZD1222 COVID-19 vaccine.

The chain uses TRBV7-2 and TRBJ2-1, with 13 positions matching TRBD2. The CDR3 totals 15 residues. V shed 4 bases, J shed 8 bases, and the junction held 5 bases outside the gene matches. The V gene's germline CDR1 is SGHTA and CDR2 FQGNSA. CDR3 DNA: TGTGCCAGCAGCTGGGGGACTAGCGGGATTGATGAGCAGTTCTTC. Translated: CASSWGTSGIDEQFF.

This clone has only a few counts. The chain links TRBV7-2 to TRBJ2-5, with TRBD2 matching over 7 bases. The V gene end was trimmed by 4 bases and the J gene end by 0 bases; junction bases not matched to a gene: 5. Looked up from germline, CDR1 is SGHTA and CDR2 is FQGNSA. The CDR3 has 15 amino acids. CDR3 DNA sequence: TGTGCCAGCAGCTCCTCAGCGGGGTACCAAGAGACCCAGTACTTC. This encodes CASSSSAGYQETQYF.

The gene calls are TRBV10-2 and TRBJ2-1, with 7 nucleotides matching TRBD2. The junction had 10 bases not matched to a gene; V was cut back by 1 base and J by 4 bases. The CDR3 consists of 17 residues. Germline V CDR1 and CDR2: WSHSY, SAAADI. The CDR3 nucleotides are TGCGCCAGCAGTGAGTTCCCCGGAGCGGGGAATTACAATGAGCAGTTCTTC. The encoded protein is CASSEFPGAGNYNEQFF.

The chain has TRBV15 and TRBJ1-2; no clear D. Germline V gene lookup returns CDR1 LNHNV and CDR2 YYDKDF (reference sequence). The CDR3 totals 12 residues. V lost 0 bases, J lost 7 bases, and 6 bases lay in between. The CDR3 protein is CATSRDEFGYTF. The CDR3 coding sequence is TGTGCCACCAGCAGAGACGAATTTGGCTACACCTTC.

This chain links TRBV2 with TRBJ2-7; D is uncertain. There are 14 residues in the CDR3. CDR1 and CDR2 (germline): SNHLY, FYNNEI. The V gene lost 5 bases and the J gene lost 0 bases, with 11 bases spanning the gap. CDR3 in amino acids: CASSFAPYSYEQYF. The CDR3 DNA follows: TGTGCCAGCAGTTTTGCCCCTTACTCCTACGAGCAGTACTTC.

The chain carries TRBV19 and TRBJ1-2; tentatively, D is TRBD1 (6 bases). Germline-derived CDR1 and CDR2 are LNHDA and SQIVND (reference sequence). Trimming removed 7 bases from V and 7 bases from J, with 13 bases in between. This CDR3 has 12 residues. DNA of the CDR3: TGTGCCAGTAAGGACAGCGGCCGTGGCTACACCTTC. It encodes CASKDSGRGYTF.

The chain uses TRBV12-3 or TRBV12-4 and TRBJ1-2; no definite D call. This CDR3 has 11 residues. Between the trimmed V and J ends, which lost 8 bases and 5 bases, there was a span of 9 bases. The CDR3 loop is CASGFIYGYTF. The CDR3 bases are TGTGCCAGCGGGTTCATATATGGCTACACCTTC.

This clone has only one observation. The CDR3 is CASSPGPSRGGTRSTQYF. The CDR3 coding sequence is TGTGCCAGCAGCCCGGGTCCCTCCCGGGGGGGCACACGAAGTACGCAGTATTTT. The gene calls are TRBV11-2 and TRBJ2-3; 8 positions agree with TRBD2. V dropped 5 bases and J dropped 8; count of bases not matched to a gene: 21. The CDR3 runs 18 residues. Looked up from germline, CDR1 is SGHAT and CDR2 is FQNNGV.

CDR3 region: CASSLDGIQYF. CDR3 DNA: TGTGCCAGCAGCTTAGATGGCATTCAGTACTTC. This chain joins TRBV7-2 and TRBJ2-4; D is undetermined. The length of the CDR3 is 11 residues. The V end lost 1 base, the J end lost 9 bases, and 4 bases lay between the germline ends. The germline V gene encodes CDR1 SGHTA and CDR2 FQGNSA.

The J gene is TRBJ2-1, the V gene TRBV7-3; 13 positions agree with TRBD2. This CDR3 has 17 residues. Germline CDR1 is SGHTA and CDR2 is FQGTGA. V dropped 5 bases and J dropped 9; count of bases not matched to a gene: 13. The CDR3 DNA is TGTGCCAGCAGCCCCACCCTACTAGCGGGGGGGGAGGGTGAGCAGTTCTTC. Translating it yields CASSPTLLAGGEGEQFF.

In this sample, this clone turned up once. The V and J genes are TRBV7-3 and TRBJ2-5, with D possibly being TRBD2 (6 bases). Trimming stripped 5 bases from V and 4 bases from J, with 20 bases between. In germline, CDR1 is SGHTA, CDR2 FQGTGA. The CDR3 runs 16 residues. The CDR3: CASSRVGGNPAETQYF. DNA for the CDR3: TGTGCCAGCAGCCGCGTGGGGGGAAACCCGGCAGAGACCCAGTACTTC.

This chain joins TRBV28 and TRBJ1-3; D possibly corresponds to TRBD1 (5 bases). There are 13 residues in the CDR3. Trimming removed 5 bases from V and 4 bases from J, with 9 bases in between. Germline assignment: CDR1 MDHEN and CDR2 SYDVKM. CDR3 residues: CASSAGSGNTIYF. DNA for the CDR3: TGTGCCAGCAGTGCAGGGTCCGGAAACACCATATATTTT. Full variable domain (outside the CDR3, taken from reference TRBV28 and TRBJ1-3): DVKVTQSSRYLVKRTGEKVFLECVQDMDHENMFWYRQDPGLGLRLIYFSYDVKMKEKGDIPEGYSVSREKKERFSLILESASTNQTSMYLCASSAGSGNTIYFGEGSWLTVV.